The 32 T cell receptor beta chains below all came from one sample that was sequenced in a study of siplizumab effects on memory and regulatory T cells. Assay: immunoSEQ multiplex PCR; the TCRdb copy retains only in-frame clones and omits some. The table lists 85,000 to 120,000 clones, approximately 90% of them singletons. Sequenced: CD4+ T cells sorted from blood. All receptors derive from a human donor in good health.

The V gene is TRBV14, the J gene TRBJ2-5; D may be TRBD2 (5 bases). Trimming removed 5 bases at V and 5 bases at J, with 6 bases between. The CDR3 is 11 residues long. The germline V gene encodes CDR1 SGHDN and CDR2 FVKESK. CDR3 sequence reads: CASSSGETQYF. In nucleotides, the CDR3 is TGTGCCAGCAGCTCGGGGGAGACCCAGTACTTC.

The V call is TRBV4-1, the J call TRBJ1-2, with D perhaps matching TRBD1 (5 bases). V lost 0 bases and J 5 bases, leaving 19 bases between the germline ends. CDR1 and CDR2 (germline): MGHRA, YSYEKL. The CDR3 has 17 residues. CDR3 sequence reads: CASSQESRPGALYGYTF. CDR3 in DNA: TGCGCCAGCAGCCAAGAGAGTCGGCCTGGGGCGTTATATGGCTACACCTTC.

The V and J genes are TRBV28 and TRBJ1-4; the D is unclear. Trimming left V 3 bases short and J 4 bases short, with 9 bases between. The CDR3 is 14 amino acids. From germline, CDR1 is MDHEN and CDR2 SYDVKM. CDR3 nucleotides: TGTGCCAGCAGTTTTGGGCCAGTTAATGAAAAACTGTTTTTT. It specifies CASSFGPVNEKLFF.

The genes are TRBV12-5 and TRBJ1-2; 8 nucleotides line up with TRBD1. Germline trimming cut 3 bases from V and 6 bases from J; bases unmatched to any gene: 12. CDR1 is LGHNT, CDR2 FRNRAP, per germline. CDR3 length equals 16 residues. The CDR3 nucleotides read TGTGCTAGTGGTTTCCTCCAGGGGGCCAGTTTGCATGGCTACACCTTC. It specifies CASGFLQGASLHGYTF.

The rearrangement uses TRBV6-5 and TRBJ2-7; TRBD1 matches at 10 bases. The J segment lost 4 bases and the V segment lost 6 bases, leaving 3 bases of the junction unmatched. The CDR3 contains 13 residues. Germline V lookup: CDR1 MNHEY, CDR2 SVGAGI. As DNA, the CDR3 is TGTGCCAGCAGAGGGACAGGGGAGTACGAGCAGTACTTC. Encoded protein: CASRGTGEYEQYF.

This sequence joins TRBV19 and TRBJ2-2; unclear D gene. The CDR3 consists of 12 residues. Germline-derived CDR1 and CDR2 are LNHDA and SQIVND (reference sequence). V lost 2 bases to trimming and J lost 6 bases, with 4 bases between them. The chain's CDR3 is CASSILAGELFF. As DNA, the CDR3 is TGTGCCAGTAGTATACTGGCCGGGGAGCTGTTTTTT.

The V gene is TRBV27, the J gene TRBJ2-1; D uncertain. The CDR3 totals 11 residues. V was cut by 6 bases and J by 4 bases, with 4 bases left in between. Germline CDR1 MNHEY, CDR2 SMNVEV (reference sequence). The CDR3 is CASSRYNEQFF. In nucleotides, the CDR3 is TGTGCCAGCAGCCGTTACAATGAGCAGTTCTTC.

The chain has TRBV7-8 and TRBJ1-4; D not certain. Germline V gene lookup returns CDR1 SGHVS and CDR2 FQNEAQ. V was trimmed by 5 bases and J by 7 bases, leaving 14 bases between them. The CDR3 has 14 residues. The CDR3 here is CASSLRLEGEKLFF. CDR3 in DNA: TGTGCCAGCAGCCTCAGGTTGGAAGGTGAAAAACTGTTTTTT.

The rearrangement joins TRBV19 to TRBJ2-4, with D possibly matching TRBD2 (5 bases). This CDR3 has 17 residues. Looked up from germline, CDR1 is LNHDA and CDR2 is SQIVND (reference sequence). V was clipped by 3 bases and J by 0 bases, with 15 bases between them. This CDR3 reads CASSILGITLAKNIQYF. The DNA for the CDR3 is TGTGCCAGTAGTATTCTCGGGATAACCCTAGCCAAAAACATTCAGTACTTC.

The gene calls are TRBV15 and TRBJ2-7; weak D call: TRBD2 (5 bases). V dropped 9 bases and J dropped 3 bases, with 12 bases sitting between them. The CDR3 extends over 12 amino acids. Germline-derived CDR1 and CDR2 are LNHNV and YYDKDF (reference sequence). CDR3 coding DNA: TGTGCCACTTCAGGAGGCGGCTACGAGCAGTACTTC. Protein sequence: CATSGGGYEQYF.

The chain uses TRBV19 and TRBJ2-4; the D is unclear. This CDR3 contains 15 residues. Deletions cut 3 bases from V and 0 bases from J, with 9 bases between. Germline CDR1 and CDR2: LNHDA and SQIVND (reference sequence). The CDR3 region has the DNA TGTGCCAGTAGTATCAACCAACTAGCCAAAAACATTCAGTACTTC. It translates to CASSINQLAKNIQYF. Based on the CDR3 plus reference TRBV19 and TRBJ2-4, the full variable domain is DGGITQSPKYLFRKEGQNVTLSCEQNLNHDAMYWYRQDPGQGLRLIYYSQIVNDFQKGDIAEGYSVSREKKESFPLTVTSAQKNPTAFYLCASSINQLAKNIQYFGAGTRLSVL.

This chain joins TRBV6-6 and TRBJ2-7; 8 bases line up with TRBD2. Germline loops: CDR1 MNHNY, CDR2 SVGAGI (reference sequence). The CDR3 extends over 16 amino acids. Losses at the gene ends were 8 bases for V and 4 bases for J; bases not matched to a gene: 16. The CDR3 protein is CASRTGGRAPTYEQYF. In DNA form, the CDR3 reads TGTGCCAGCCGAACGGGAGGGAGGGCCCCTACGTACGAGCAGTACTTC.

The chain couples TRBV6-5 to TRBJ1-4, with D possibly being TRBD1 (5 bases). Trimming removed 6 bases from V and 5 bases from J, with 16 bases in between. The CDR3 is made up of 15 amino acids. Germline values: CDR1 MNHEY, CDR2 SVGAGI. The CDR3 nucleotides are TGTGCCAGCAGCCCCTGGGGGAGCAAGAATGAAAAACTGTTTTTT. Translating gives CASSPWGSKNEKLFF.

Remarks on this clone: Distinct nucleotide sequences in the sample also encode this CDR3. This chain connects TRBV7-9 to TRBJ2-7, with unresolved D. With 0 bases removed from V and 2 bases from J, the gap between germline ends came to 5 bases. The CDR3 extends over 13 amino acids. Germline V lookup: CDR1 SEHNR, CDR2 FQNEAQ (reference sequence). CDR3 in amino acids: CASSLAGTYEQYF. In nucleotides, the CDR3 is TGTGCCAGCAGCTTAGCGGGAACCTACGAGCAGTACTTC. The full variable domain, in which reference TRBV7-9 and TRBJ2-7 provide the parts outside the CDR3, is DTGVSQNPRHKITKRGQNVTFRCDPISEHNRLYWYRQTLGQGPEFLTYFQNEAQLEKSRLLSDRFSAERPKGSFSTLEIQRTEQGDSAMYLCASSLAGTYEQYFGPGTRLTVT.

To note about this clone: Other DNA sequences of this sample code for an identical CDR3. This chain joins TRBV7-2 and TRBJ1-4; 8 bases agree with TRBD1. The CDR3 has 15 residues. CDR1 SGHTA and CDR2 FQGNSA come from the germline V gene. Unmatched junction bases numbered 0, after V lost 3 bases and J lost 0 bases. As DNA, the CDR3 is TGTGCCAGCAGCTTGGACAGGGCAACTAATGAAAAACTGTTTTTT. Its translation is CASSLDRATNEKLFF. The full variable domain, in which reference TRBV7-2 and TRBJ1-4 provide the parts outside the CDR3, is GAGVSQSPSNKVTEKGKDVELRCDPISGHTALYWYRQSLGQGLEFLIYFQGNSAPDKSGLPSDRFSAERTGGSVSTLTIQRTQQEDSAVYLCASSLDRATNEKLFFGSGTQLSVL.

This clone was recorded once. V usage is TRBV14 and J usage is TRBJ1-2, with D unclear. V shed 0 bases and J shed 4 bases, with 9 bases lying between them. This CDR3 region has 14 residues. Germline V gives CDR1 SGHDN, CDR2 FVKESK. CDR3 region: CASSQDGVIYGYTF. CDR3 DNA sequence: TGTGCCAGCAGCCAAGATGGGGTCATCTATGGCTACACCTTC.

This clone was detected only once. The chain joins TRBV28 to TRBJ1-4; 7 bases line up with TRBD1. Trimming removed 6 bases from V and 8 bases from J; junction bases left unmatched: 9. The V gene's germline CDR1 is MDHEN and CDR2 SYDVKM. CDR3 length: 14 amino acids. CDR3 bases: TGTGCCAGCAGCTTAGACAGGGAGAGGGAAAAACTGTTTTTT. Encoded protein: CASSLDREREKLFF.

V gene TRBV5-6 combines with J gene TRBJ1-1; TRBD1 might be the D (6 bases). Germline V gene sequence: CDR1 SGHDT, CDR2 YYEEEE. CDR3 length: 16 residues. V dropped 2 bases and J dropped 0 bases, with 14 bases sitting between them. DNA for the CDR3: TGTGCCAGCAGCTTTTTCCGGGGGCAGCTGAACACTGAAGCTTTCTTT. Translating it yields CASSFFRGQLNTEAFF.

CDR3 DNA: TGCAGCGTTGAAGATCCCCCTAGCGGGACCTTAACGAACACCGGGGAGCTGTTTTTT. Translating gives CSVEDPPSGTLTNTGELFF. The chain recombines TRBV29-1 with TRBJ2-2; 9 bases fit TRBD2. CDR3 size: 19 residues. Germline loops: CDR1 SQVTM, CDR2 ANQGSEA. Trimming took 0 bases from V and 0 from J; bases not matched to a gene: 11.

The V and J genes are TRBV6-5 and TRBJ1-2; D not resolved. Germline CDR1 MNHEY, CDR2 SVGAGI. The CDR3 loop spans 12 amino acids. Trimming stripped 5 bases from V and 8 bases from J, with 12 bases between. The CDR3 reads CASSEVGRGYTF. CDR3 in DNA: TGTGCCAGCAGTGAAGTCGGGAGAGGCTACACCTTC.

The chain carries TRBV18 and TRBJ2-3; 14 bases agree with TRBD2. The germline gives CDR1 KGHSH, CDR2 LQKENI. The CDR3 totals 15 residues. Germline trimming cut 3 bases from V and 4 bases from J; bases unmatched to any gene: 0. The CDR3 nucleotides are TGTGCCAGCTCACCGGGACTAGCGGGAGCAGATACGCAGTATTTT. It is translated as CASSPGLAGADTQYF.

The rearrangement uses TRBV11-3 and TRBJ2-1; 7 positions match TRBD1. The germline V gene encodes CDR1 SGHNT and CDR2 YENEEA. This CDR3 contains 12 residues. Trimming took 6 bases from V and 8 from J; bases not matched to a gene: 4. The CDR3 nucleotides are TGTGCCAGCAGTCGTCAGGGGGATGAGCAGTTCTTC. It encodes CASSRQGDEQFF.

CDR3 amino acids: CASKDRGIAGELFF. The CDR3 DNA reads as TGTGCCAGCAAGGACAGGGGGATTGCCGGGGAGCTGTTTTTT. V usage is TRBV2 and J usage is TRBJ2-2; 10 bases match TRBD1. Looked up from germline, CDR1 is SNHLY and CDR2 is FYNNEI. The CDR3 loop spans 14 amino acids. V shed 7 bases and J 6 bases; nucleotides not matched to a gene: 5.

The chain combines TRBV14 with TRBJ2-5; 8 bases map to TRBD1. The CDR3 totals 16 residues. The J segment lost 5 bases and the V segment lost 0 bases, leaving 8 bases of the junction unmatched. Germline V gives CDR1 SGHDN, CDR2 FVKESK. The CDR3 here is CASSQEKNRGIETQYF. DNA for the CDR3: TGTGCCAGCAGCCAAGAAAAGAACAGGGGGATCGAGACCCAGTACTTC.

The chain couples TRBV11-3 to TRBJ2-1; perhaps TRBD2 as D (6 bases). Looked up from germline, CDR1 is SGHNT and CDR2 is YENEEA. CDR3 size: 15 residues. V dropped 6 bases and J dropped 2 bases, with 14 bases sitting between them. The CDR3 reads CASSFSGNPYNEQFF. The DNA for the CDR3 is TGTGCCAGCAGTTTTAGCGGTAATCCCTACAATGAGCAGTTCTTC.

The chain is built from TRBV19 and TRBJ1-4; no firm D call. Germline CDR1 and CDR2: LNHDA and SQIVND (reference sequence). V dropped 3 bases and J dropped 7 bases, with 12 bases sitting between them. The CDR3 covers 14 residues. CDR3 sequence reads: CASSISTVGEKLFF. CDR3 coding DNA: TGTGCCAGTAGTATTAGTACAGTCGGTGAAAAACTGTTTTTT.

Of note for this clone: The sample holds other DNA sequences that translate to the same CDR3. The chain has TRBV28 and TRBJ1-5; 7 positions agree with TRBD1. The CDR3 is 12 residues long. Germline loops: CDR1 MDHEN, CDR2 SYDVKM. V lost 6 bases, J lost 4 bases, and 0 bases stayed unmatched. CDR3 protein: CASRTGNQPQHF. In nucleotides, the CDR3 is TGTGCCAGCAGGACAGGGAATCAGCCCCAGCATTTT. The whole variable domain, remainder taken from reference TRBV28 and TRBJ1-5, is DVKVTQSSRYLVKRTGEKVFLECVQDMDHENMFWYRQDPGLGLRLIYFSYDVKMKEKGDIPEGYSVSREKKERFSLILESASTNQTSMYLCASRTGNQPQHFGDGTRLSIL.

The chain combines TRBV2 with TRBJ2-1, with 13 bases that match TRBD2. This CDR3 region has 14 residues. Germline CDR1 reads SNHLY; CDR2 reads FYNNEI. J was trimmed by 10 bases and V by 5 bases; bases with no gene match: 5. The CDR3 loop reads CASSRTSGSGEQFF. The CDR3 bases are TGTGCCAGCAGTCGGACTAGCGGGAGCGGCGAGCAGTTCTTC. Variable domain in full (rest from reference TRBV2 and TRBJ2-1): EPEVTQTPSHQVTQMGQEVILRCVPISNHLYFYWYRQILGQKVEFLVSFYNNEISEKSEIFDDQFSVERPDGSNFTLKIRSTKLEDSAMYFCASSRTSGSGEQFFGPGTRLTVL.

The V call is TRBV5-1, the J call TRBJ2-1; TRBD2 is a possible D gene (5 bases). Germline assignment: CDR1 SGHRS and CDR2 YFSETQ. This CDR3 contains 16 residues. The V end lost 3 bases, the J end lost 4 bases, and 17 bases lay between the germline ends. CDR3 DNA sequence: TGCGCCAGCAGCTCCCAGCGGAGGCGGCTTTACAATGAGCAGTTCTTC. The encoded protein is CASSSQRRRLYNEQFF.

This rearrangement joins TRBV9 to TRBJ1-5; TRBD1 agrees at 8 bases. Trimming removed 4 bases from V and 3 bases from J; junction bases left unmatched: 6. CDR3 length equals 15 residues. The V gene's germline CDR1 is SGDLS and CDR2 YYNGEE. The CDR3 coding sequence is TGTGCCAGCAGCCCGGGGGACAGGATCAATCAGCCCCAGCATTTT. Translation: CASSPGDRINQPQHF.

In this sample, this clone turned up once. The chain joins TRBV28 to TRBJ2-1, with D perhaps TRBD2 (5 bases). This CDR3 comprises 13 residues. Germline V gene data show CDR1 as MDHEN and CDR2 as SYDVKM. V gave up 8 bases and J gave up 2 bases, with 10 bases separating them. This CDR3 is CASREGAYNEQFF. The CDR3 nucleotides are TGTGCCAGCCGAGAGGGTGCCTACAATGAGCAGTTCTTC.

J is TRBJ2-7 and V is TRBV25-1; 12 bases map to TRBD2. V trimming: 5 bases; J trimming: 6 bases; junction bases outside the gene matches: 5. Germline CDR1 is MGHDK and CDR2 is SYGVNS. The CDR3 consists of 14 residues. The CDR3 loop is CASSRLAGAGEQYF. CDR3 in DNA: TGTGCCAGCAGTAGACTAGCGGGAGCGGGCGAGCAGTACTTC.